A selection of T cell receptor beta chains follows, all from one sample in a study of blood T cell repertoires in COVID-19. Assay: immunoSEQ multiplex PCR; the TCRdb copy retains only in-frame clones and omits some. The data hold about 200,000 clones, with more than 75% observed a single time. Sequencing was performed on peripheral blood. The receptors come from a man aged 55 to 70 who had recovered from COVID-19. CDR3s include the opening cysteine and the closing phenylalanine or tryptophan. Clone size is stated in some rows and not others, as once, few, many or a class when expanded.

j_call | v_call | clone_size | cdr3_aa
TRBJ2-5 | TRBV2 | NA | CASSGLAGEGETQYF
TRBJ1-4 | TRBV5-1 | NA | CASSPGAGGEEKLFF
TRBJ2-3 | TRBV6-1 | NA | CASSELAGVWGTDTQYF
TRBJ2-2 | TRBV6-6 | NA | CASNKRQGVTGELFF
TRBJ2-5 | TRBV18 | NA | CASSPTEVTGTQYF
TRBJ1-1 | TRBV2 | NA | CASSENPTGIGGTEAFF
TRBJ1-1 | TRBV10-3 | few | CAISGPGTGSNTEAFF
TRBJ1-4 | TRBV28 | NA | CASVTTNEKLFF
TRBJ1-2 | TRBV6-5 | NA | CASSSRGRRYGYTF
TRBJ1-2 | TRBV4-3 | NA | CASSFQGLGYTF
TRBJ2-7 | TRBV6-5 | NA | CASRQGVLYEQYF
TRBJ2-2 | TRBV3-1/TRBV3-2 | NA | CASSNYGTSGGELFF
TRBJ2-1 | TRBV5-1 | NA | CASSLVQQAYNEQFF
TRBJ2-1 | TRBV19 | NA | CASSRGLAGGFEQFF
TRBJ2-6 | TRBV5-1 | NA | CASSSEAGARAGANVLTF
TRBJ1-5 | TRBV11-2 | NA | CASSPGDRGNQPQHF
TRBJ2-6 | TRBV24-1 | NA | CATSEGTGTSWANVLTF
TRBJ2-7 | TRBV28 | NA | CASSSVPTSQYF
TRBJ1-5 | TRBV27 | NA | CASSPRQGNQPQHF
TRBJ2-5 | TRBV28 | NA | CASRLSGTGETQYF
TRBJ1-2 | TRBV15 | NA | CATSSKTGFNYGYTF
TRBJ2-5 | TRBV30 | NA | CAWSPQGETQYF
TRBJ2-2 | TRBV4-2 | once | CASTHPGINTGELFF
TRBJ1-1 | TRBV5-1 | NA | CASSRGGQGMMNTEAFF